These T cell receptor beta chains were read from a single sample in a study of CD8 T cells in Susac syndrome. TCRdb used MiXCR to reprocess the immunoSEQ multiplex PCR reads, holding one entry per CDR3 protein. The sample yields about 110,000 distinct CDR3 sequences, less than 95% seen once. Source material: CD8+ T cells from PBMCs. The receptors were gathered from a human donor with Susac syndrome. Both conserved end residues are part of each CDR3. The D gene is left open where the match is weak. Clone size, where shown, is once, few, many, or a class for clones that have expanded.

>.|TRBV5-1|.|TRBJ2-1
CASSRDNPYEQFF
TGCGCCAGCAGCCGGGACAACCCCTATGAGCAGTTCTTC
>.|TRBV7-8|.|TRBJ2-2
CASSLGPGHGELFF
TGTGCCAGCAGCTTAGGGCCAGGCCACGGGGAGCTGTTTTTT
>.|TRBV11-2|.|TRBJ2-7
CASTTGNSYEQYF
TGTGCCAGCACTACGGGCAACTCCTACGAGCAGTACTTC
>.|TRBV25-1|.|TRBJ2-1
CASGGRLHEQFF
TGTGCCAGTGGGGGGAGGTTGCATGAGCAGTTCTTC
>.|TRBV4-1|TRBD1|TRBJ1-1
CASSQDGGQPEAFF
TGCGCCAGCAGCCAAGATGGGGGACAGCCCGAAGCTTTCTTT
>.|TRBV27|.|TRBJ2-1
CASSLTGGQYNEQFF
TGTGCCAGCAGTTTGACAGGTGGCCAATACAATGAGCAGTTCTTC
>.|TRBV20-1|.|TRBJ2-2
CSARVGRGNTGELFF
TGCAGTGCTAGGGTAGGCAGGGGGAACACCGGGGAGCTGTTTTTT
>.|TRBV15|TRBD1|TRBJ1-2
CATSRPRDRGMANYGYTF
TGTGCCACCAGCAGGCCCCGGGACAGGGGGATGGCTAACTATGGCTACACCTTC
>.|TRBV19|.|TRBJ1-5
CASSIVGDQPQHF
TGTGCCAGTAGTATCGTAGGGGATCAGCCCCAGCATTTT
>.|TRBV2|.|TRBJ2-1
CASLAGRSWDNEQFF
TGTGCCAGCCTCGCCGGAAGGTCATGGGACAATGAGCAGTTCTTC
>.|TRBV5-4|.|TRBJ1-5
CASSSWEGNQPQHF
TGTGCCAGCAGCTCATGGGAGGGCAATCAGCCCCAGCATTTT
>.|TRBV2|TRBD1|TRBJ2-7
CASSTPGTDSYEQYF
TGTGCCAGCAGTACACCCGGGACAGACTCCTACGAGCAGTACTTC
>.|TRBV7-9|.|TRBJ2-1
CASSPSASNNEQFF
TGTGCCAGCAGCCCGTCCGCGTCCAACAATGAGCAGTTCTTC
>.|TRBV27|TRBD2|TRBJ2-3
CASRRGGDTQYF
TGTGCCAGCAGACGGGGGGGAGATACGCAGTATTTT
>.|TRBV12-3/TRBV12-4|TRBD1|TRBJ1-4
CASSLGTGYEKLFF
TGTGCCAGCAGTTTAGGGACAGGGTATGAAAAACTGTTTTTT
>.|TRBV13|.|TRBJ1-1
CASSLGHRSTEAFF
TGTGCCAGCAGCTTAGGGCATAGGAGCACTGAAGCTTTCTTT
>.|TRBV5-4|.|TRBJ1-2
CASSRGEGPSNYGYTF
TGTGCCAGCAGCCGGGGGGAAGGACCCTCCAACTATGGCTACACCTTC
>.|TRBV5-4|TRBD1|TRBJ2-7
CASSWGQGSSYEQYF
TGTGCCAGCAGCTGGGGACAGGGGAGCTCCTACGAGCAGTACTTC
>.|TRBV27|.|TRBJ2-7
CASSLLGAYEQYF
TGTGCCAGCAGTTTATTAGGGGCCTACGAGCAGTACTTC
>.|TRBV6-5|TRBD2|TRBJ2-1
CASTTWTSGDNEQFF
TGTGCCAGCACCACGTGGACTAGCGGGGACAATGAGCAGTTCTTC
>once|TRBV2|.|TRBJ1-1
CASSEGRANTEAFF
TGTGCCAGCAGTGAGGGCAGGGCTAACACTGAAGCTTTCTTT
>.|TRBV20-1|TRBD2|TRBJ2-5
CSARLAGDQETQYF
TGCAGTGCTAGACTAGCGGGGGACCAAGAGACCCAGTACTTC
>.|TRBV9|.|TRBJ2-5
CASSASQGSTHQETQYF
TGTGCCAGCAGCGCATCCCAAGGGTCAACCCACCAAGAGACCCAGTACTTC
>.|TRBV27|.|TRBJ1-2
CARGLYGYTF
TGTGCCAGGGGACTCTATGGCTACACCTTC
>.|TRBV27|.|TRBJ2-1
CASSLGPTANEQFF
TGTGCCAGCAGTTTAGGCCCAACCGCTAATGAGCAGTTCTTC
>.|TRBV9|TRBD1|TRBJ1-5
CASSVGQDYNQPQHF
TGTGCCAGCAGCGTCGGACAGGATTACAATCAGCCCCAGCATTTT
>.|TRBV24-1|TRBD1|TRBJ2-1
CATSDPQGIEQFF
TGTGCCACCAGTGACCCACAGGGGATTGAGCAGTTCTTC
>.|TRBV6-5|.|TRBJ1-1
CASRSGGKDTEAFF
TGTGCCAGCCGCTCGGGGGGGAAGGACACTGAAGCTTTCTTT
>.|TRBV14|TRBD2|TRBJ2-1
CASSQPSGVYNEQFF
TGTGCCAGCAGCCAACCGAGCGGGGTTTACAATGAGCAGTTCTTC
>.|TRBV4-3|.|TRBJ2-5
CASSQDFRAETQYF
TGCGCCAGCAGCCAAGATTTCAGGGCCGAGACCCAGTACTTC
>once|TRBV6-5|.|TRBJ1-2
CASSYEGGARGYTF
TGTGCCAGCAGTTACGAAGGAGGGGCGCGGGGCTACACCTTC
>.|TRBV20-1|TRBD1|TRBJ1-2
CSAGTGQLYGYTF
TGCAGTGCGGGGACGGGACAGCTCTATGGCTACACCTTC
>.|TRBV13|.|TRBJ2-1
CASSLGGGYNEQFF
TGTGCCAGCAGCTTAGGCGGGGGTTACAATGAGCAGTTCTTC
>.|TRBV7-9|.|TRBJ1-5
CASSLVGEGNQPQHF
TGTGCCAGCAGCTTGGTCGGGGAGGGCAATCAGCCCCAGCATTTT
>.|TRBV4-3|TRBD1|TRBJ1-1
CASSLRGTGERTSEAFF
TGCGCCAGCAGCCTGCGGGGGACAGGGGAACGAACATCTGAAGCTTTCTTT
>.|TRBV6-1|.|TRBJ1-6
CASTSSGVYEINSPLHF
TGTGCCAGCACCTCCTCTGGGGTTTATGAGATAAATTCACCCCTCCACTTT
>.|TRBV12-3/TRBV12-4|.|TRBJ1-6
CASSPGLHNSPLHF
TGTGCCAGCAGCCCGGGACTTCATAATTCACCCCTCCACTTT
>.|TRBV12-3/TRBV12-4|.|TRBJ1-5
CASTGTYSNQPQHF
TGTGCCAGCACCGGGACATATAGCAATCAGCCCCAGCATTTT
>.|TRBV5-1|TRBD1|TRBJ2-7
CASSSGQGRDEQYF
TGCGCCAGCAGCTCCGGACAGGGACGGGACGAGCAGTACTTC
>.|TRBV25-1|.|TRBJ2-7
CASSEGENEQYF
TGTGCCAGCAGTGAAGGGGAGAACGAGCAGTACTTC
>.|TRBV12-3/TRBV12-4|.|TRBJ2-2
CASSTQGRTGELFF
TGTGCCAGCAGTACGCAGGGTCGCACCGGGGAGCTGTTTTTT
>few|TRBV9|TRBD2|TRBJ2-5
CASSVAGGQETQYF
TGTGCCAGCAGTGTAGCGGGGGGTCAAGAGACCCAGTACTTC
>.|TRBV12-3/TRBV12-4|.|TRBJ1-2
CASSDTDHYGYTF
TGTGCCAGCAGCGACACGGATCACTATGGCTACACCTTC
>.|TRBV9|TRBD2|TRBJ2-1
CASSAFGGGPSSYNEQFF
TGTGCCAGCAGCGCCTTCGGGGGGGGTCCCAGCTCCTACAATGAGCAGTTCTTC